The rows below give T cell receptor beta chains drawn from one sample of a study of CD8+ T cells in alopecia areata. Here immunoSEQ multiplex PCR was the method, and the copy in TCRdb shows in-frame clones only, minus some. The sample records around 35,000 clones, around three fifths being singletons. Sequenced: NKG2D-high CD8+ T cells sorted from blood. The receptor set was obtained from a human donor with alopecia areata. Both conserved end residues are part of each CDR3. The order of the fields is clone size, V gene, D gene, J gene, CDR3 protein, CDR3 DNA. D genes are given only for firm matches. Rows may omit the clone size; those that give it use once, few, many or a size class.

size: NA; V: TRBV9; D: TRBD1; J: TRBJ1-2; CDR3: CASSALTGDYGYTF; DNA: TGTGCCAGCAGCGCCCTGACAGGGGACTATGGCTACACCTTC
size: NA; V: TRBV11-3; D: NA; J: TRBJ1-3; CDR3: CASSNGPPSGGNTIYF; DNA: TGTGCCAGCAGCAACGGGCCGCCTTCAGGGGGAAACACCATATATTTT
size: NA; V: TRBV9; D: TRBD2; J: TRBJ2-3; CDR3: CASSVRREGPRDTQYF; DNA: TGTGCCAGCAGCGTAAGACGGGAGGGCCCTCGAGATACGCAGTATTTT
size: NA; V: TRBV4-3; D: NA; J: TRBJ2-7; CDR3: CASSQARRHEQYF; DNA: TGCGCCAGCAGCCAAGCCCGGAGACACGAGCAGTACTTC
size: few; V: TRBV9; D: TRBD1; J: TRBJ2-1; CDR3: CASSVTGSHEQFF; DNA: TGTGCCAGCAGCGTGACAGGGTCCCATGAGCAGTTCTTC
size: NA; V: TRBV28; D: TRBD1; J: TRBJ1-2; CDR3: CASRALGRGSVLYGYTF; DNA: TGTGCCAGCAGGGCCCTGGGCAGGGGGTCGGTCCTGTATGGCTACACCTTC
size: NA; V: TRBV7-2; D: NA; J: TRBJ1-2; CDR3: CASSWGDSHYGYTF; DNA: TGTGCCAGCAGCTGGGGAGACAGCCACTATGGCTACACCTTC
size: NA; V: TRBV7-9; D: NA; J: TRBJ1-1; CDR3: CASSLSESGTGAFF; DNA: TGTGCCAGCAGCTTATCCGAGTCTGGGACGGGAGCTTTCTTT
size: NA; V: TRBV6-6; D: TRBD1; J: TRBJ2-1; CDR3: CASSTGQGVEQFF; DNA: TGTGCCAGCAGCACCGGACAGGGTGTTGAGCAGTTCTTC
size: few; V: TRBV28; D: NA; J: TRBJ2-1; CDR3: CASSFSDLFHEQFF; DNA: TGTGCCAGCAGTTTCTCGGATCTTTTCCATGAGCAGTTCTTC
size: NA; V: TRBV5-1; D: NA; J: TRBJ2-7; CDR3: CASSPSSGGRNEQYF; DNA: TGCGCCAGCAGCCCTTCGTCTGGGGGAAGGAACGAGCAGTACTTC
size: once; V: TRBV9; D: NA; J: TRBJ1-5; CDR3: CASSPSKWNQPQHF; DNA: TGTGCCAGCAGCCCTAGTAAGTGGAATCAGCCCCAGCATTTT
size: NA; V: TRBV7-8; D: NA; J: TRBJ2-5; CDR3: CASSRERHSQETQYF; DNA: TGTGCCAGCAGCCGGGAAAGACATTCTCAAGAGACCCAGTACTTC
size: NA; V: TRBV13; D: TRBD1; J: TRBJ2-2; CDR3: CASSLVQGDTGELFF; DNA: TGTGCCAGCAGCTTAGTACAGGGGGACACCGGGGAGCTGTTTTTT
size: NA; V: TRBV9; D: NA; J: TRBJ1-6; CDR3: CASSAATGSSPLHF; DNA: TGTGCCAGCAGCGCTGCGACAGGATCTTCACCCCTCCACTTT
size: NA; V: TRBV28; D: NA; J: TRBJ2-3; CDR3: CASSPPSRDTDTQYF; DNA: TGTGCCAGCAGTCCGCCTAGCAGGGACACAGATACGCAGTATTTT
size: NA; V: TRBV25-1; D: NA; J: TRBJ1-2; CDR3: CASSEYGQGYGYTF; DNA: TGTGCCAGCAGTGAATATGGCCAGGGCTATGGCTACACCTTC
size: NA; V: TRBV7-9; D: NA; J: TRBJ1-1; CDR3: CASSLVGGGTEAFF; DNA: TGTGCCAGCAGCTTAGTCGGCGGAGGCACTGAAGCTTTCTTT
size: few; V: TRBV7-9; D: NA; J: TRBJ2-5; CDR3: CASSLLGGEETQYF; DNA: TGTGCCAGCAGCTTACTAGGCGGGGAAGAGACCCAGTACTTC
size: NA; V: TRBV7-2; D: NA; J: TRBJ2-1; CDR3: CASSLGAFNEQFF; DNA: TGTGCCAGCAGCTTAGGGGCATTCAATGAGCAGTTCTTC
size: NA; V: TRBV7-8; D: NA; J: TRBJ2-3; CDR3: CASSLAGPDTQYF; DNA: TGTGCCAGCAGCTTAGCAGGCCCAGATACGCAGTATTTT
size: NA; V: TRBV7-2; D: TRBD2; J: TRBJ2-3; CDR3: CASRRGIRTRAYTQYF; DNA: TGTGCCAGCAGGCGCGGGATCCGGACTAGGGCCTATACGCAGTATTTT
size: few; V: TRBV2; D: TRBD1; J: TRBJ2-5; CDR3: CASSEALGQQETQYF; DNA: TGTGCCAGCAGTGAAGCGCTGGGACAGCAAGAGACCCAGTACTTC
size: NA; V: TRBV19; D: TRBD1; J: TRBJ2-1; CDR3: CASSILYRGNEQFF; DNA: TGTGCCAGTAGTATACTCTACAGGGGCAATGAGCAGTTCTTC
size: NA; V: TRBV7-6; D: NA; J: TRBJ1-1; CDR3: CASSSPGETEAFF; DNA: TGTGCCAGCAGCTCCCCGGGGGAGACTGAAGCTTTCTTT
size: NA; V: TRBV27; D: NA; J: TRBJ1-5; CDR3: CARDGAHSNQPQHF; DNA: TGTGCCCGGGACGGGGCGCATAGCAATCAGCCCCAGCATTTT
size: NA; V: TRBV7-9; D: NA; J: TRBJ1-2; CDR3: CASSLGQGSHYGYTF; DNA: TGTGCCAGCAGCTTAGGGCAGGGGAGTCACTATGGCTACACCTTC
size: NA; V: TRBV9; D: NA; J: TRBJ1-2; CDR3: CASSVTDGPNYGYTF; DNA: TGTGCCAGCAGCGTGACGGACGGACCAAACTATGGCTACACCTTC
size: NA; V: TRBV7-9; D: NA; J: TRBJ1-2; CDR3: CASSAQPGRHYGYTF; DNA: TGTGCCAGCAGCGCACAACCTGGGCGACACTATGGTTACACCTTC
size: NA; V: TRBV29-1; D: NA; J: TRBJ2-7; CDR3: CSVEGQVPYEQYF; DNA: TGCAGCGTTGAAGGGCAGGTACCCTACGAGCAGTACTTC
size: few; V: TRBV9; D: NA; J: TRBJ1-1; CDR3: CASSPKRTREAFF; DNA: TGTGCCAGCAGCCCTAAGCGGACGCGGGAAGCTTTCTTT
size: NA; V: TRBV19; D: NA; J: TRBJ2-1; CDR3: CASSIGGSGYNEQFF; DNA: TGTGCCAGTAGTATAGGGGGCAGCGGATACAATGAGCAGTTCTTC
size: NA; V: TRBV18; D: TRBD1; J: TRBJ2-7; CDR3: CASSPSGGFNYEQYF; DNA: TGTGCCAGCTCACCGTCAGGGGGTTTCAACTACGAGCAGTACTTC
size: once; V: TRBV6-1; D: TRBD2; J: TRBJ2-2; CDR3: CASSELAGVNTGELFF; DNA: TGTGCCAGCAGTGAACTAGCGGGGGTTAACACCGGGGAGCTGTTTTTT
size: NA; V: TRBV7-6; D: TRBD2; J: TRBJ2-5; CDR3: CASSPISGIGETQYF; DNA: TGTGCCAGCAGCCCTATTAGCGGGATAGGGGAGACCCAGTACTTC
size: many; V: TRBV5-1; D: NA; J: TRBJ2-1; CDR3: CASSVSRGYYNEQFF; DNA: TGCGCCAGCAGCGTGTCGCGGGGCTACTACAATGAGCAGTTCTTC
size: NA; V: TRBV5-1; D: NA; J: TRBJ2-7; CDR3: CASSPIPSEAYEQYF; DNA: TGCGCCAGCAGCCCAATACCCTCCGAGGCCTACGAGCAGTACTTC
size: once; V: TRBV5-6; D: NA; J: TRBJ2-7; CDR3: CASSLARYEQYF; DNA: TGTGCCAGCAGCTTGGCCAGGTACGAGCAGTACTTC
size: NA; V: TRBV29-1; D: NA; J: TRBJ2-1; CDR3: CSVLGYNEQFF; DNA: TGCAGCGTTCTAGGGTACAATGAGCAGTTCTTC
size: NA; V: TRBV11-1; D: TRBD2; J: TRBJ2-1; CDR3: CASSLASGKEQFF; DNA: TGTGCCAGCAGCTTAGCTAGCGGGAAGGAGCAGTTCTTC
size: NA; V: TRBV5-1; D: NA; J: TRBJ1-1; CDR3: CASSLGRGNTEAFF; DNA: TGCGCCAGCAGCTTGGGGCGGGGTAACACTGAAGCTTTCTTT
size: NA; V: TRBV7-9; D: NA; J: TRBJ2-2; CDR3: CASSGFDSFTGELFF; DNA: TGTGCCAGCAGCGGCTTTGACAGTTTCACCGGGGAGCTGTTTTTT
size: NA; V: TRBV7-9; D: NA; J: TRBJ1-1; CDR3: CASSLAMNTEAFF; DNA: TGTGCCAGCAGCTTAGCTATGAACACTGAAGCTTTCTTT
size: few; V: TRBV7-9; D: NA; J: TRBJ1-2; CDR3: CASTHPGGNYGYTF; DNA: TGTGCCAGCACCCACCCCGGGGGAAACTATGGCTACACCTTC
size: NA; V: TRBV2; D: TRBD2; J: TRBJ2-2; CDR3: CASSAPFDGGTGELFF; DNA: TGTGCCAGCAGTGCTCCTTTTGACGGGGGGACCGGGGAGCTGTTTTTT
size: NA; V: TRBV6-5; D: TRBD2; J: TRBJ2-1; CDR3: CASSGGLAGNEQFF; DNA: TGTGCCAGCAGTGGGGGACTAGCTGGGAATGAGCAGTTCTTC
size: NA; V: TRBV15; D: TRBD2; J: TRBJ2-7; CDR3: CATSVGRGSYEQYF; DNA: TGTGCCACCAGCGTCGGGAGGGGCTCCTACGAGCAGTACTTC
size: NA; V: TRBV6-6; D: TRBD1; J: TRBJ2-1; CDR3: CASSSGQGAYNEQFF; DNA: TGTGCCAGCAGTTCGGGACAGGGGGCCTACAATGAGCAGTTCTTC
size: NA; V: TRBV19; D: NA; J: TRBJ2-1; CDR3: CASSIGGGSLDEQFF; DNA: TGTGCCAGTAGTATAGGGGGAGGAAGTCTGGATGAGCAGTTCTTC
size: NA; V: TRBV2; D: NA; J: TRBJ2-5; CDR3: CASSDGTGWETQYF; DNA: TGTGCCAGCAGTGACGGGACGGGGTGGGAGACCCAGTACTTC
size: NA; V: TRBV4-1; D: NA; J: TRBJ1-5; CDR3: CASSQGREGQPQHF; DNA: TGCGCCAGCAGCCAAGGCCGGGAAGGACAGCCCCAGCATTTT
size: NA; V: TRBV29-1; D: NA; J: TRBJ1-4; CDR3: CSVGVLGHFEKLFF; DNA: TGCAGCGTTGGAGTTCTGGGGCATTTTGAAAAACTGTTTTTT
size: few; V: TRBV27; D: TRBD1; J: TRBJ2-7; CDR3: CASSLDGRGYEQYF; DNA: TGTGCCAGCAGTTTAGACGGCAGGGGGTACGAGCAGTACTTC